The present entry profiles one TCR beta chain with its context. For TCRbeta, the library was prepared with unique molecular identifiers. From the PCR reads, TCRdb called clonotypes with MiXCR, one entry per CDR3 protein. Of about 640,000 distinct CDR3 sequences in the sample, approximately 15% are singletons; the top ten hold approximately 1%. This sample stems from a study of T-cell reconstitution after alpha-beta-depleted transplantation in children. V was clipped by 6 bases and J by 10 bases; unmatched bases: 10. The CDR3 runs to 15 residues. Germline loops: CDR1 MNHNS, CDR2 SASEGT. This TCR derives from a human donor who donated a stem cell graft to a child with acute myeloid leukemia. The specimen comprised PBMCs from the stem cell graft donor, sampled from the stem cell graft. The V and J genes are TRBV6-1 and TRBJ2-1; 12 positions match TRBD2. The CDR3 DNA reads TGTGCCAGCAGGCCGACTAGCGGGGGAATCCTCGAGCAGTTCTTC. Translated: CASRPTSGGILEQFF.